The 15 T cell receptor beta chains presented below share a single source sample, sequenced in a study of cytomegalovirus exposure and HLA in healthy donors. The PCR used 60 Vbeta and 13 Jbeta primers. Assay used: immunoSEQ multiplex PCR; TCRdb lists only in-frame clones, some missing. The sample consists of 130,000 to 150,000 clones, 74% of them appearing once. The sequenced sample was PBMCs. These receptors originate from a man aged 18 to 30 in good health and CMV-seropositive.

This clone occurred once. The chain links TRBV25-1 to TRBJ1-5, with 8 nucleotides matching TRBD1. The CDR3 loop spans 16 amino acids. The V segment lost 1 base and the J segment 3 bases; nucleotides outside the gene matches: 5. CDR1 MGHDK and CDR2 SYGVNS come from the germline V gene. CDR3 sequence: CASSESGTGINQPQHF. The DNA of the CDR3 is TGTGCCAGCAGTGAATCCGGGACAGGAATCAATCAGCCCCAGCATTTT. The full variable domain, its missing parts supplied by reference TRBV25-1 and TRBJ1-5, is EADIYQTPRYLVIGTGKKITLECSQTMGHDKMYWYQQDPGMELHLIHYSYGVNSTEKGDLSSESTVSRIRTEHFPLTLESARPSHTSQYLCASSESGTGINQPQHFGDGTRLSIL.

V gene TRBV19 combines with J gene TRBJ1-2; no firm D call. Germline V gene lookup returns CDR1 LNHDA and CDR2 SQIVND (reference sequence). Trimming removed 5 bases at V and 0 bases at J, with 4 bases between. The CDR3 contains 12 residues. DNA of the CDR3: TGTGCCAGTAGTCAGTCTAACTATGGCTACACCTTC. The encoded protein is CASSQSNYGYTF.

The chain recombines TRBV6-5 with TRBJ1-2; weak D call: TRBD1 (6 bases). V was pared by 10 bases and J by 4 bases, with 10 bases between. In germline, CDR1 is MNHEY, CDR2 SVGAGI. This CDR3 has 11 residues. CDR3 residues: CAIQGIYGYTF. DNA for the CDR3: TGTGCCATCCAGGGGATCTATGGCTACACCTTC.

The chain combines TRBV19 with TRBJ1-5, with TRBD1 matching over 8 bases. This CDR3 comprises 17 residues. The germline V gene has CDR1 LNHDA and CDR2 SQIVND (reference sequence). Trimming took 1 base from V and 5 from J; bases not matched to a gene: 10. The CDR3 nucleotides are TGTGCCAGTAGTATAGTTCCGGGGTCAGGGGGCTATCAGCCCCAGCATTTT. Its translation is CASSIVPGSGGYQPQHF.

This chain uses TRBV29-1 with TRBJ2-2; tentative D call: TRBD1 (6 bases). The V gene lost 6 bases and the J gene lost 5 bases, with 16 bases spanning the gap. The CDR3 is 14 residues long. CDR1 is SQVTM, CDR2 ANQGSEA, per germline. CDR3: CSVRVQGRTGELFF. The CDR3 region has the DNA TGCAGCGTCAGGGTTCAGGGGCGGACCGGGGAGCTGTTTTTT.

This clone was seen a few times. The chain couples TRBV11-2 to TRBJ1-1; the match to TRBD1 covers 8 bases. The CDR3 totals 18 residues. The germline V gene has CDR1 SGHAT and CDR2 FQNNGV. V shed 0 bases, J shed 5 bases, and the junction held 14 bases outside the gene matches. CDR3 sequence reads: CASSLDPRTGRRSTEAFF. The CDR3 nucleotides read TGTGCCAGCAGCTTAGATCCGAGGACAGGGCGGAGGAGTACTGAAGCTTTCTTT.

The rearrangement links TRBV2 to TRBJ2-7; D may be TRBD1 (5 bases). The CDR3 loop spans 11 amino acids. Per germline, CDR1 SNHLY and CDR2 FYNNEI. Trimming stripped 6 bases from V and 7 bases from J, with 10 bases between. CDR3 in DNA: TGTGCCAGCAGGACAGCAATGGAGCAGTACTTC. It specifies CASRTAMEQYF.

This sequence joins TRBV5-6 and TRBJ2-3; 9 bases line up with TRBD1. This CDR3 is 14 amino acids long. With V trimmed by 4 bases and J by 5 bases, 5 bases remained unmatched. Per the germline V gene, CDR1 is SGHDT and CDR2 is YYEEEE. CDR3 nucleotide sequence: TGTGCCAGCAGCCCGGGGACAGGGATAGATACGCAGTATTTT. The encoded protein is CASSPGTGIDTQYF.

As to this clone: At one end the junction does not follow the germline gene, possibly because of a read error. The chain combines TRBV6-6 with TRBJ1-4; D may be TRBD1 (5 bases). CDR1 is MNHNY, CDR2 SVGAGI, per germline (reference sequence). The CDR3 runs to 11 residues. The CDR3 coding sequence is TGTGCCGGCAGGGCGGGTGAAAAACTGTTTTTT. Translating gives CAGRAGEKLFF.

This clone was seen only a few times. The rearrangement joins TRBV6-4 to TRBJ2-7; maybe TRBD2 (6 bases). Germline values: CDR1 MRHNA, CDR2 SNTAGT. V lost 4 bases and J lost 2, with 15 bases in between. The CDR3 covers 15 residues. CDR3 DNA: TGTGCCAGCAGTGTAGGTCCGGGAGAAGCCTACGAGCAGTACTTC. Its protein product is CASSVGPGEAYEQYF.

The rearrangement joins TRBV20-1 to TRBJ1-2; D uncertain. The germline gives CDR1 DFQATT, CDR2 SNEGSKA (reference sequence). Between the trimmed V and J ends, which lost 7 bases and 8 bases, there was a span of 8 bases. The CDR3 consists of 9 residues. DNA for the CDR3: TGCAGTGAAGGCGGCGGCTACACCTTC. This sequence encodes CSEGGGYTF.

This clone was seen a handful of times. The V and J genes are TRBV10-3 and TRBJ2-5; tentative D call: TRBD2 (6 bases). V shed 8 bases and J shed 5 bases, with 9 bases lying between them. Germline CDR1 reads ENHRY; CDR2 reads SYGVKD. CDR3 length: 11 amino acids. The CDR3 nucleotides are TGTGCCATCGGGGACTGGGAGACCCAGTACTTC. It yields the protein CAIGDWETQYF.

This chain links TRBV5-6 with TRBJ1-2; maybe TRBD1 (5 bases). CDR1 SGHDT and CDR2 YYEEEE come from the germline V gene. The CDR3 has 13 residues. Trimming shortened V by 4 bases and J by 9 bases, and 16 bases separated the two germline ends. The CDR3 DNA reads TGTGCCAGCAGCCCCCCCCGGGGGAGCCGCTACACCTTC. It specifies CASSPPRGSRYTF.

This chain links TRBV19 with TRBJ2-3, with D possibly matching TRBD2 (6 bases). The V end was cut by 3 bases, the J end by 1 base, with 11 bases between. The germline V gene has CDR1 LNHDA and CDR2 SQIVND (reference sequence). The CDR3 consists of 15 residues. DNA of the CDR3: TGTGCCAGTAGTATCCCGGCTAGCGGCACAGATACGCAGTATTTT. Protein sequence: CASSIPASGTDTQYF.

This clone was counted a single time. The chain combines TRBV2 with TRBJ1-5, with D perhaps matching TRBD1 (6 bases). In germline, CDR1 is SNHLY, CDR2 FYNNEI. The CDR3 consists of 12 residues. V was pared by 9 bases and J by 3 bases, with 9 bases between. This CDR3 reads CASNRVNQPQHF. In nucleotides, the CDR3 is TGTGCCAGTAACAGGGTCAATCAGCCCCAGCATTTT.